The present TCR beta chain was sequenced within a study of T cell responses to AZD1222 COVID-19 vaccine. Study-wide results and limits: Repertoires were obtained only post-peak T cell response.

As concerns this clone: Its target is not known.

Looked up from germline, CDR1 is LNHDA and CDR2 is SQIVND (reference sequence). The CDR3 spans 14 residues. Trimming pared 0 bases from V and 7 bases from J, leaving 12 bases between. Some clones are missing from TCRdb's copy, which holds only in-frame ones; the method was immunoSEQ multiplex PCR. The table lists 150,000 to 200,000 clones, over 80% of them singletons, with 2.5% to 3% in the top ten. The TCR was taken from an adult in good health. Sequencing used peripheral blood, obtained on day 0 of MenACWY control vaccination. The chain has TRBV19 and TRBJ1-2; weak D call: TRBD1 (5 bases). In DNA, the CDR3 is TGTGCCAGTAGTATAGATCGTCAGGGTGGTGGCTACACCTTC. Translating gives CASSIDRQGGGYTF.